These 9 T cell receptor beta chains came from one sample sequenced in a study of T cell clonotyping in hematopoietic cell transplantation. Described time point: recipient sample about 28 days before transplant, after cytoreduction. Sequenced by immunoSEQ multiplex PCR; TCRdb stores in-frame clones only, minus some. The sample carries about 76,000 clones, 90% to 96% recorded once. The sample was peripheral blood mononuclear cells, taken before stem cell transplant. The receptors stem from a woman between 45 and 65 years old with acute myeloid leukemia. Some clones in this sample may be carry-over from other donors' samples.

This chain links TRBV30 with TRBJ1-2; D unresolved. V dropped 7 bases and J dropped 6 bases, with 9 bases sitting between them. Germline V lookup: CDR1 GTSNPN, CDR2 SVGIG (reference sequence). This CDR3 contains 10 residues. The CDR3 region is CASKIDGYTF. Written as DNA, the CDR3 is TGTGCCTCTAAGATCGATGGCTACACCTTC.

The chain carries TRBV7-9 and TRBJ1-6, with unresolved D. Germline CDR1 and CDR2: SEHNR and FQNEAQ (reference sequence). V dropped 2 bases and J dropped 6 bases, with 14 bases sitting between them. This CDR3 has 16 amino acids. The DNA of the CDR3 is TGTGCCAGCAGCTTAACGTTTCAGAACAGTAATTCACCCCTCCACTTT. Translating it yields CASSLTFQNSNSPLHF.

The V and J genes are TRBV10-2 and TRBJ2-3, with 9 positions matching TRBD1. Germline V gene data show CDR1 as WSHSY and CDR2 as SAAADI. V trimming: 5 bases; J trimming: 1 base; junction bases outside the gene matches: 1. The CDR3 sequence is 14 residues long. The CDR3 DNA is TGCGCCAGCAGTCGGACAGGGGGCACAGATACGCAGTATTTT. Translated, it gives CASSRTGGTDTQYF.

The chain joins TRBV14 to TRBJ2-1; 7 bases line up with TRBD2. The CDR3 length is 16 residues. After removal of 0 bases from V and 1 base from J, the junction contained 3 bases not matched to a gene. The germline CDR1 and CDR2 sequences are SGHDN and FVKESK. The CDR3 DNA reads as TGTGCCAGCAGCCAAGATGAGCGGGGTTCCTACAATGAGCAGTTCTTC. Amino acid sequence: CASSQDERGSYNEQFF.

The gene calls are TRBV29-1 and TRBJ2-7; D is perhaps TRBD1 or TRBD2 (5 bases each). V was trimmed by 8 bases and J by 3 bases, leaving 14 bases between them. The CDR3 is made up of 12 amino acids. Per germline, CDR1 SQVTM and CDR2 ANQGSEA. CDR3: CSCGTEYYEQYF. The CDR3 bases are TGCAGCTGTGGGACGGAATACTACGAGCAGTACTTC.

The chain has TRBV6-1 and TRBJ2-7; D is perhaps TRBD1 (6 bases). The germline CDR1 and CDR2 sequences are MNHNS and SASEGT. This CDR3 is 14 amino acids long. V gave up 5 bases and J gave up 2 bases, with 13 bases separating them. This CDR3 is CASSPRRTAYEQYF. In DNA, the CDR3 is TGTGCCAGCAGTCCTCGAAGGACAGCCTACGAGCAGTACTTC.

Written as DNA, the CDR3 is TGTGCCAGCAGACTCGTTCAGGGGGAAGGAGGCTACACCTTC. It is translated as CASRLVQGEGGYTF. The chain combines TRBV6-1 with TRBJ1-2, with 7 bases that match TRBD1. CDR1 is MNHNS and CDR2 is SASEGT in the germline V gene. This CDR3 has 14 residues. The trim removed 6 bases at V and 8 bases at J, leaving 12 bases unmatched.

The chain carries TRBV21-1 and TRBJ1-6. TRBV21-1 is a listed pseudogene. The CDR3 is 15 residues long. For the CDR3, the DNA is TGTGCCAGCAGCCCTGCGGGGGGACGGGTCTTGACCCTCCACTTT. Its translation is CASSPAGGRVLTLHF.

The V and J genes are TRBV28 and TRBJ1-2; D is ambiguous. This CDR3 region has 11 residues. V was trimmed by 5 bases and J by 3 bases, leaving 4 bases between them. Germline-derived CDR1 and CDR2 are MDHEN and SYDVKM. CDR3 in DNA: TGTGCCAGCAGTGGCGACTATGGCTACACCTTC. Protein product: CASSGDYGYTF.